Listed here are 21 T cell receptor beta chains from one sample, sequenced in a study of tumor and adjacent non-tumor tissue in lung cancer. The library came from three nested PCR rounds adapted from ARM-PCR protocols. TCRdb analysed the multiplex PCR reads with MiXCR anew, one entry per CDR3 protein. Here the sample spans under 85,000 distinct CDR3 sequences, approximately 82% being singletons. No cell sorting was done before RNA was extracted from the tissue. Distant lung tissue was collected more than 3 cm away from the tumor edge. Material: distant non-tumor lung tissue. The receptors derive from a man between 65 and 85 years old with non-small cell lung cancer.

By share, this clonotype ranks as large. V and J are TRBV6-5 and TRBJ1-2; D unresolved. This CDR3 has 16 amino acids. Deletions cut 0 bases from V and 0 bases from J, with 11 bases between. Germline V gives CDR1 MNHEY, CDR2 SVGAGI. CDR3 sequence: CASSYSHRPANYGYTF. CDR3 DNA sequence: TGTGCCAGCAGTTACTCGCACAGACCCGCTAACTATGGCTACACCTTC.

This clonotype was seen more than once but under ten times. A junction boundary mismatches the germline segment, possibly from a read error. The J gene is TRBJ1-1, the V gene TRBV11-3; possibly TRBD1 for D (5 bases). The germline V gene has CDR1 SGHNT and CDR2 YENEEA. The CDR3 runs 13 residues. CDR3 loop: CVSSLDGASTALF. Here the CDR3 DNA reads TGTGTCAGCAGCTTAGATGGGGCCAGCACAGCTTTGTTT. The variable domain in full, completed from reference TRBV11-3 and TRBJ1-1, reads EAGVVQSPRYKIIEKKQPVAFWCNPISGHNTLYWYLQNLGQGPELLIRYENEEAVDDSQLPKDRFSAERLKGVDSTLKIQPAELGDSAVYLCVSSLDGASTALFGQGTRLTVV.

This clonotype came up once. Germline is not matched at one junction end, which may reflect a read error. The chain has TRBV12-3 or TRBV12-4 and TRBJ1-2, with 7 positions matching TRBD1. CDR3 length: 14 residues. This CDR3 is CASNPGDSVYDYTF. Written as DNA, the CDR3 is TGTGCCAGCAATCCAGGGGACAGTGTCTATGACTACACCTTC.

Comment on this clonotype: Without the conserved terminal phenylalanine or tryptophan, this CDR3 likely stems from a read error. V is TRBV7-8 and J is TRBJ1-5; a weak D match, TRBD1 (6 bases). CDR1 is SGHVS, CDR2 FQNEAQ, per germline. V lost 3 bases and J 4 bases, leaving 10 bases between the germline ends. CDR3 size: 14 residues. CDR3 region: CASSFGTLNQPQHI. CDR3 bases: TGTGCCAGCAGCTTCGGGACACTTAATCAGCCCCAGCATATT.

The rearrangement uses TRBV18 and TRBJ2-7; D is tentatively TRBD1 or TRBD2 (5 bases each). Germline V lookup: CDR1 KGHSH, CDR2 LQKENI. The V end lost 5 bases, the J end lost 7 bases, and 15 bases lay between the germline ends. This CDR3 has 13 amino acids. CDR3 region: CASSLDRGEEQYF. CDR3 nucleotide sequence: TGTGCCAGCTCATTAGACAGAGGGGAAGAGCAGTACTTC. The full variable domain, its missing parts supplied by reference TRBV18 and TRBJ2-7, is NAGVMQNPRHLVRRRGQEARLRCSPMKGHSHVYWYRQLPEEGLKFMVYLQKENIIDESGMPKERFSAEFPKEGPSILRIQQVVRGDSAAYFCASSLDRGEEQYFGPGTRLTVT.

Details on this clonotype: This may stem from a read error, because a much larger clone lies one nucleotide away. The V and J genes are TRBV20-1 and TRBJ2-7; weak D call: TRBD2 (5 bases). CDR1 DFQATT and CDR2 SNEGSKA come from the germline V gene (reference sequence). The CDR3 runs to 14 residues. In DNA form, the CDR3 reads TGCAGTGCTACAAGCGGCCTGGAGGCCTACAAGCAGTACTTC. Its translation is CSATSGLEAYKQYF.

The CDR3 DNA reads as TGTGCCAGCACCTGTCGGGAAGTAAGAACAGATACGCAGCATTTT. This codes for CASTCREVRTDTQHF. The genes are TRBV11-3 and TRBJ2-3; D is ambiguous. The tail of the sequence fits TRBJ1-5 better, so the J call may be wrong. CDR3 length equals 15 residues. Germline-derived CDR1 and CDR2 are SGHNT and YENEEA.

This clonotype was seen a single time. Possible read error: a much larger clone is one base away. The V and J genes are TRBV28 and TRBJ1-3; TRBD1 is a possible D gene (6 bases). V was trimmed by 4 bases and J by 1 base, leaving 17 bases between them. CDR1 and CDR2 from the germline V gene are MDHEN and SYDVKM. The CDR3 is 17 residues long. Here the CDR3 DNA reads TGTGCCAGCAGTTCCATTACAGGGTCGAGATCTGGAAACACCATATATTTT. It codes for CASSSITGSRSGNTIYF.

In the case of this clonotype: It is likely a read error, because the conserved phenylalanine at the end of the CDR3 is missing. The chain links TRBV28 to TRBJ2-6; perhaps TRBD1 as D (5 bases). This CDR3 region has 15 residues. Germline V CDR1 and CDR2: MDHEN, SYDVKM. CDR3 coding DNA: TGTGTCAGCAGTTCGGTGATCTCTGGGGCTAACGTCCTGACTTCC. Amino acid sequence: CVSSSVISGANVLTS.

This clonotype showed up just once. This is likely a read error, given that the CDR3 carries no conserved phenylalanine or tryptophan at its end. In DNA, the CDR3 is TGCGCCAGCAGCGGGACACTAGCGGGAGAGGGGGACGGGCAGTACTAC. Translation gives CASSGTLAGEGDGQYY. The chain employs TRBV4-1 and TRBJ2-7; the match to TRBD2 covers 11 bases. This CDR3 region has 16 residues. Trimming removed 5 bases from V and 9 bases from J; junction bases left unmatched: 15. CDR1 and CDR2 (germline): MGHRA, YSYEKL.

A remark on this clonotype: This is likely a read error, given that the CDR3 carries no conserved phenylalanine or tryptophan at its end. This chain joins TRBV4-2 and TRBJ2-7; D not certain. The CDR3 consists of 15 residues. CDR1 and CDR2 from the germline V gene are LGHNA and YNFKEQ. The CDR3 DNA reads as TGTACCAGCACCCAAGAGAGTTACAGCCACTACGAGCAGTACCTC. Amino acids: CTSTQESYSHYEQYL.

The chain couples TRBV6-5 to TRBJ1-2; D uncertain. V was cut by 0 bases and J by 14 bases, with 25 bases left in between. The CDR3 extends over 16 amino acids. The germline gives CDR1 MNHEY, CDR2 SVGAGI. The CDR3: CASSYSHRHANYDYTF. In nucleotides, the CDR3 is TGTGCCAGCAGTTACTCGCACAGACACGCTAACTATGACTATACCTTC.

This clonotype was counted only a few times. The junction departs from germline at one end; a sequencing error may be responsible. The chain has TRBV6-5 and TRBJ2-2; D possibly corresponds to TRBD1 (5 bases). The CDR3 runs to 13 residues. The germline CDR1 and CDR2 sequences are MNHEY and SVGAGI. CDR3 DNA: TGTGTCAGCAGTTACTGGGGCACAGGGGAGCTGTTTTTT. It encodes CVSSYWGTGELFF.

Details on this clonotype: The final CDR3 position lacks the conserved phenylalanine or tryptophan, pointing to a likely read error. The genes are TRBV5-6 and TRBJ1-2; a weak D match, TRBD1 (5 bases). Germline CDR1 is SGHDT and CDR2 is YYEEEE. This CDR3 spans 15 amino acids. The CDR3 DNA sequence: TGTGCCAGCAGCAGGATCGACAGAGCTAACTATGTCTACACCATC. Amino acids: CASSRIDRANYVYTI.

The CDR3 loop is CACNSMSPGSNEQFF. The CDR3 DNA reads TGTGCTTGCAACTCAATGTCGCCGGGAAGCAATGAGCAGTTCTTC. The V call is TRBV6-6, the J call TRBJ2-1; possibly TRBD2 for D (5 bases). CDR1 and CDR2 from the germline V gene are MNHNY and SVGAGI (reference sequence). The CDR3 is 15 residues long.

With respect to this clonotype: The conserved phenylalanine or tryptophan is not found at the CDR3 terminus, so this likely reflects a read error. It is unclear where the CDR3 begins or ends on the DNA, so no DNA is shown, and the CDR3 is as TCRdb lists it. J is TRBJ1-5 and V is TRBV6-1; the table assigns TRBD1, which was not confirmed against the DNA. Termini included, the CDR3 measures 12 amino acids. CDR1 and CDR2 from the germline V gene are MNHNS and SASEGT. The CDR3 is CASDRFNQPQNY.

The rearrangement uses TRBV4-1 and TRBJ1-1, with D uncertain. CDR3 length: 13 amino acids. Germline V gene lookup returns CDR1 MGHRA and CDR2 YSYEKL. CDR3 protein: CAISQGGRAEAFF. The DNA for the CDR3 is TGCGCGATCAGCCAAGGTGGACGGGCTGAAGCTTTCTTT.

The chain joins TRBV27 to TRBJ2-3; tentative D call: TRBD2 (6 bases). The V and J ends lost 0 bases and 5 bases respectively, with 18 bases between them. The CDR3 has 17 residues. CDR1 is MNHEY and CDR2 is SMNVEV in the germline V gene (reference sequence). The CDR3 loop reads CASSLSLRRTIIDTQYF. In DNA form, the CDR3 reads TGTGCCAGCAGTTTATCCTTAAGGAGGACTATAATAGATACGCAGTATTTT.

Only a few counts were recorded for this clonotype. In DNA form, the CDR3 reads TGCAGCGCCAAGCCCTACCTCCAGACATGTCAAGGGAACCAGTACTTC. Protein: CSAKPYLQTCQGNQYF. J is TRBJ2-5 and V is TRBV29-1; D not resolved. Trimming shortened V by 7 bases and J by 10 bases, and 31 bases separated the two germline ends. This CDR3 has 16 amino acids. Germline CDR1 and CDR2: SQVTM and ANQGSEA.

This clonotype was seen a handful of times. A much larger clone lies one base from this, so it may be a read error. V gene TRBV6-2 or TRBV6-3 combines with J gene TRBJ1-5, with D hard to call. Germline V gene data show CDR1 as MNHEY and CDR2 as SVGEGT. The length of the CDR3 is 19 residues. Here the CDR3 reads CASSYSIEGTRASKQPQHF. The CDR3 nucleotides are TGTGCCAGCAGTTACTCGATTGAGGGTACAAGAGCGAGCAAACAGCCCCAGCATTTT.

This clonotype was detected only a few times. One base away lies a much larger clone, so this may be a sequencing read error. The V call is TRBV6-5, the J call TRBJ1-1; D is possibly TRBD1 (6 bases). Trimming stripped 6 bases from V and 7 bases from J, with 24 bases between. This CDR3 has 16 residues. The germline gives CDR1 MNHEY, CDR2 SVGAGI. CDR3 in amino acids: CASRPDMGLGDNEAFF. CDR3 coding DNA: TGTGCCAGCAGACCTGATATGGGACTTGGGGACAATGAAGCTTTCTTT.